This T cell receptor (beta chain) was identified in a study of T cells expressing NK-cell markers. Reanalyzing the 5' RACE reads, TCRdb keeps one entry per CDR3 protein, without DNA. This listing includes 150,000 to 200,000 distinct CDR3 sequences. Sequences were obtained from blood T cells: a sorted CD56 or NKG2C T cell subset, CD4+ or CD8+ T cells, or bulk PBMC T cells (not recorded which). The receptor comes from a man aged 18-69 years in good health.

The CDR3 here is CASSPRTGSTGELFF. The chain links TRBV28 to TRBJ2-2; the D call of TRBD1 rests on TCRdb alone, since no DNA is present to check it. CDR1 and CDR2 from the germline V gene are MDHEN and SYDVKM. This CDR3 has 15 residues.